This is a list of T cell receptor beta chains from one sample in a study of CD8 T cells in Susac syndrome. From the immunoSEQ multiplex PCR reads, TCRdb called clonotypes with MiXCR, one entry per CDR3 protein. Here the sample spans roughly 100,000 distinct CDR3 sequences, roughly 94% being singletons. The source material was CD8+ T cells from PBMCs. The receptors derive from a human donor with Susac syndrome. Both conserved end residues are trimmed from each CDR3. The listing skips clone size in some rows; elsewhere it reads once, few, many or a size class.

v_call	clone_size	j_call	cdr3_aa
TRBV27	NA	TRBJ2-3	ASSRRLDTQY
TRBV20-1	NA	TRBJ1-1	SAKEAWTGNTEAF
TRBV5-6	NA	TRBJ1-1	ASSPQSATEAF
TRBV6-2/TRBV6-3	once	TRBJ2-6	ASTGDGTSGANVLT
TRBV13	once	TRBJ1-4	ASSPDRDNEKLF
TRBV7-9	NA	TRBJ2-2	ASSLGVNTGELF
TRBV12-3/TRBV12-4	NA	TRBJ2-3	ASRPGQGTDTQY
TRBV2	NA	TRBJ1-5	ASSEGQGSDQPQH
TRBV27	once	TRBJ2-1	ASSFSPSGSNEQF
TRBV4-1	once	TRBJ2-6	ASSQDAPSSGANVLT
TRBV9	NA	TRBJ2-1	ASSVGSASDEQF
TRBV20-1	NA	TRBJ2-4	SARDTSGGKNIQY
TRBV15	once	TRBJ1-1	ATSRPITDRQAEAF
TRBV12-3/TRBV12-4	NA	TRBJ2-3	ASSRLAGGSDTQY
TRBV13	once	TRBJ2-5	ASAGGTSEETQY
TRBV29-1	NA	TRBJ1-2	SVERGRNYGYT
TRBV12-3/TRBV12-4	NA	TRBJ1-2	ATQRGRGYT
TRBV5-6	NA	TRBJ2-5	ASSSPRLQRGRETQY
TRBV9	NA	TRBJ2-1	ASSVRDGYNEQF
TRBV5-4	NA	TRBJ2-1	ASSLPAGRYNEQF
TRBV9	NA	TRBJ1-5	ASSGTGGNQPQH
TRBV3-1	NA	TRBJ1-1	ASSPGTSDTEAF
TRBV14	once	TRBJ2-5	ASSQDYRAELQETQY
TRBV6-2/TRBV6-3	NA	TRBJ1-2	ASSYRPDGTPNYGYT
TRBV4-3	once	TRBJ2-5	ASSPLLGQEETQY
TRBV7-9	NA	TRBJ1-1	ASSLNGIGAF
TRBV6-1	NA	TRBJ1-1	ASAQGVEAF
TRBV19	NA	TRBJ2-5	ASSIVPDRRETQY
TRBV7-6	NA	TRBJ2-3	ASSLVRGASTDTQY
TRBV24-1	NA	TRBJ2-5	ATSDRDGGPGTQY
TRBV12-3/TRBV12-4	NA	TRBJ2-1	ASRGPVEQF
TRBV12-3/TRBV12-4	NA	TRBJ2-1	ASSPPGVAFNEQF
TRBV6-5	NA	TRBJ2-1	ASSYGAGLSYNEQF
TRBV7-9	NA	TRBJ1-5	ASSQTGQEPQH
TRBV27	NA	TRBJ2-7	ASSLWASGVGEQY
TRBV7-9	NA	TRBJ2-1	ASSTSSYNEQF
TRBV4-3	NA	TRBJ1-4	ASSPQWATNEKLF
TRBV7-9	NA	TRBJ1-2	ASSLAGTGEYGYT
TRBV20-1	few	TRBJ1-2	SARGGDYGYT
TRBV7-9	NA	TRBJ1-6	ASSFEPYNSPLH
TRBV20-1	NA	TRBJ1-2	SARDRQANYGYT
TRBV27	NA	TRBJ2-1	ASQPGLTYNEQF
TRBV9	few	TRBJ1-5	ASSVGGSNQPQH
TRBV2	NA	TRBJ1-1	ASSEKANTEAF
TRBV5-4	NA	TRBJ2-5	ASSLLGGQETQY
TRBV15	NA	TRBJ1-2	ATSRDRGPESYT
TRBV5-6	few	TRBJ2-1	ASSFGGGYNEQF
TRBV29-1	NA	TRBJ2-2	SVKTVGTGELF
TRBV11-2	NA	TRBJ2-2	ASSPPSGVSWTGELF
TRBV5-4	NA	TRBJ1-6	ASSLGGTDNSPLH
TRBV7-9	NA	TRBJ1-5	ASSLGGDNQPQH
TRBV3-1	NA	TRBJ2-3	ASSHMGTTDTQY
TRBV25-1	NA	TRBJ2-1	ASSESPGWNNEQF
TRBV29-1	NA	TRBJ2-5	SVVVTQGLQETQY
TRBV7-9	NA	TRBJ2-3	ASSPTSGATDTQY
TRBV12-3/TRBV12-4	NA	TRBJ2-1	ASSPELALYNEQF
TRBV23-1	NA	TRBJ1-1	ASTGQGAKWAEAF
TRBV12-5	NA	TRBJ1-1	ADLPGGGTEAF
TRBV27	NA	TRBJ2-7	ASLGVNEQY